One T cell receptor (beta chain) is described in this entry. Its antigen remains unknown. The entry originates in a study of cytomegalovirus exposure and HLA in healthy donors. Study findings and constraints: Within an earlier analysis, most TCR beta V segments proved productive either about 90% or about 30% of the time. Altogether, 170 or so TCR beta chains were recorded as cytomegalovirus-associated. The records held CMV serostatus as the only immune exposure information.

Both 60 Vbeta primers and 13 Jbeta primers went into the PCR. Method: immunoSEQ multiplex PCR; TCRdb's copy keeps in-frame clones and lacks some. The table records roughly 190,000 clones, 82% of them present only once. V was cut by 1 base and J by 2 bases, with 21 bases left in between. Germline V gives CDR1 MDHEN, CDR2 SYDVKM. CDR3 length equals 19 residues. This rearrangement joins TRBV28 to TRBJ2-1, with D perhaps matching TRBD2 (7 bases). This clonotype originated in a woman aged 18-29 years in good health and CMV-seronegative. The sample consisted of PBMCs. The CDR3: CASSLYNHLRGAAYNEQFF. As DNA, the CDR3 is TGTGCCAGCAGTTTATACAACCACCTTCGGGGGGCGGCCTACAATGAGCAGTTCTTC. Full variable domain (rest looked up from reference TRBV28 and TRBJ2-1): DVKVTQSSRYLVKRTGEKVFLECVQDMDHENMFWYRQDPGLGLRLIYFSYDVKMKEKGDIPEGYSVSREKKERFSLILESASTNQTSMYLCASSLYNHLRGAAYNEQFFGPGTRLTVL.